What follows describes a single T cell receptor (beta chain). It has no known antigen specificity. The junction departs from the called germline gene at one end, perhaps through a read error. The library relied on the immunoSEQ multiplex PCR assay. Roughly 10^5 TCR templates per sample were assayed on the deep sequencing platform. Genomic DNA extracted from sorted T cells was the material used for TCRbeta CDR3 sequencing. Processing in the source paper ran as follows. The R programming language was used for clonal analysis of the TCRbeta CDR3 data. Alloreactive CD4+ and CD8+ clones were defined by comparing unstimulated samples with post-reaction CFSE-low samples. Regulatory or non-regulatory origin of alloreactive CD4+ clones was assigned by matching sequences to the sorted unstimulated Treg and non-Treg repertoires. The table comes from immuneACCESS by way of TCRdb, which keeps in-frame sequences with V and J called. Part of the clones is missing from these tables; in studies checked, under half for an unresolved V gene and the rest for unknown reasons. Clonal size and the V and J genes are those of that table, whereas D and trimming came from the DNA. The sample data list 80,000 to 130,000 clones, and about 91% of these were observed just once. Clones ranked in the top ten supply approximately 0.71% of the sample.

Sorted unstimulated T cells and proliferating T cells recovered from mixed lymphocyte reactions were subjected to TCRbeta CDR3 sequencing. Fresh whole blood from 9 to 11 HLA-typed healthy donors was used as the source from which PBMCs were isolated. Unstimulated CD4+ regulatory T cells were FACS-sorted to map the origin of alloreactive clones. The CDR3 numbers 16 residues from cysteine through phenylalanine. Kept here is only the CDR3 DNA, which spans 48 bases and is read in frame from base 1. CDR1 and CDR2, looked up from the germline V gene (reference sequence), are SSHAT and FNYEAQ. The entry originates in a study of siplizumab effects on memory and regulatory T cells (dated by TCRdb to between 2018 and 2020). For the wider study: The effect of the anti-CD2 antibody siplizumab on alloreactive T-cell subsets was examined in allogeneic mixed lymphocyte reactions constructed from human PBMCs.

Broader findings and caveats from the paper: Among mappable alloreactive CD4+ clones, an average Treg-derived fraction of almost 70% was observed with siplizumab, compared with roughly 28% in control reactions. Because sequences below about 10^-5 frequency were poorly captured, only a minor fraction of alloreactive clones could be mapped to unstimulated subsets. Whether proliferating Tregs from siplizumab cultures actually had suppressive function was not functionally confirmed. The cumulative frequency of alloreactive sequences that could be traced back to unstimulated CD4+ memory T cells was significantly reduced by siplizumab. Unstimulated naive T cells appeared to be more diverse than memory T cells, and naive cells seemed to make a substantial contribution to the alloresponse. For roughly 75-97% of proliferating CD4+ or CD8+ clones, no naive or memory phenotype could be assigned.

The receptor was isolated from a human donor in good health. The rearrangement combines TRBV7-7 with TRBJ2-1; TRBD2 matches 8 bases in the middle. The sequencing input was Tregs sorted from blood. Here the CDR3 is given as CASSPRAGGTYNEQFF. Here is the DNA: TGTGCTAGCAGCCCGCGTGCGGGGGGAACCTACAATGAGCAGTTCTTC. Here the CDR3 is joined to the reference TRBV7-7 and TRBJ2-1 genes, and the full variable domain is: GAGVSQSPRYKVTKRGQDVTLRCDPISSHATLYWYQQALGQGPEFLTYFNYEAQPDKSGLPSDRFSAERPEGSISTLTIQRTEQRDSAMYRCASSPRAGGTYNEQFFGPGTRLTVL.